This T cell receptor (beta chain) was profiled in a study of blood T cell repertoires in COVID-19. Study context: T cells, B-cell-depleted T cells, or PBMCs supplied cDNA or gDNA.

This clone was detected a few times. Source study methods: Cell counts per sample came from amplifying reference gene primers. The protocol was immunoSEQ multiplex PCR, while the TCRdb copy is restricted to in-frame clones and leaves out a portion. That table is the source of V, J and clone size, and D and trimming were worked out from the DNA. The sample lists 350,000 to 400,000 clones; roughly 90% were seen once. Study members were between roughly 18 and 100 years old and lived in 20 to 30 US regions. Cohort allocation depended upon clinical history that participants reported. The CDR3 is 14 amino acids. J lost 3 bases, V lost 8 bases, and 9 bases had no gene match. CDR1 and CDR2 (germline): SNHLY, FYNNEI.

The sequence came from a woman in her 30s with acute COVID-19. This chain connects TRBV2 to TRBJ1-2, with TRBD1 matching 7 bases. Sequencing was done on a sample of PBMCs or T cells enriched from blood (not recorded which). Here the CDR3 DNA reads TGTGCCAGCCTTATGACAGGGACGGACTATGGCTACACCTTC. The encoded protein is CASLMTGTDYGYTF.